This T cell receptor beta chain was captured in a study of T cell repertoires in cytomegalovirus infection. Deletions cut 3 bases from V and 2 bases from J, with 11 bases between. The CDR3 runs 14 residues. Germline-derived CDR1 and CDR2 are MNHNS and SASEGT. TCRdb ran MiXCR on the reads and lists one entry per CDR3 protein. The sample shows some 920,000 distinct CDR3 sequences, roughly 31% of them seen only once. Ten or more counts support this clonotype. What it binds is not known. The clonotype was recovered from a human donor in good health (CMV status not recorded). Some clones in this sample may be carry-over from other donors' samples. The rearrangement links TRBV6-1 to TRBJ2-7, with a possible D match to TRBD2 (5 bases). The sequenced sample was cultured CD8+ T cells from PBMCs, obtained from culture after CMV antigen stimulation. The CDR3 region has the DNA TGTGCCAGCAGTGAGGGTCCGGGGACCTACGAGCAGTACTTC. It specifies CASSEGPGTYEQYF.